These 18 T cell receptor beta chains were all obtained from the same sample, sequenced in a study of CD8+ T cells in alopecia areata. Extracted RNA was reverse transcribed into cDNA, the sequencing template. Method: immunoSEQ multiplex PCR; TCRdb's copy keeps in-frame clones and lacks some. The repertoire holds fewer than 250,000 clones, with more than 30% as singletons. Treatment in this sample: oral pan-JAK inhibitor, 5-10 mg twice daily. Sequenced material: CD4+ T cells sorted from blood, taken around week 30, from a patient treated with tofacitinib. All receptors come from a human donor with alopecia areata.

The chain carries TRBV30 and TRBJ1-6; maybe TRBD1 (5 bases). Trimming took 0 bases from V and 5 from J, leaving 11 bases between them. This CDR3 is 15 amino acids long. The germline V gene has CDR1 GTSNPN and CDR2 SVGIG (reference sequence). The CDR3 DNA sequence: TGTGCCTGGAGTGTACGGGGCAGCCATAATTCACCCCTCCACTTT. Its translation is CAWSVRGSHNSPLHF.

This chain connects TRBV29-1 to TRBJ1-1; TRBD1 matches 8 bases. Germline V gene data show CDR1 as SQVTM and CDR2 as ANQGSEA. The CDR3 consists of 12 residues. V dropped 3 bases and J dropped 6; count of bases not matched to a gene: 3. The CDR3 loop reads CSVDRTGSEAFF. For the CDR3, the DNA is TGCAGCGTTGACAGGACAGGGTCTGAAGCTTTCTTT.

The V gene is TRBV6-6, the J gene TRBJ2-4; a weak D match, TRBD1 (5 bases). The ends were cut back, 7 bases at V and 5 bases at J, with 15 bases in the middle. From germline, CDR1 is MNHNY and CDR2 SVGAGI (reference sequence). The CDR3 is 14 amino acids. The CDR3: CASTQGHAENIQYF. In DNA, the CDR3 is TGTGCCAGCACCCAAGGACACGCGGAAAACATTCAGTACTTC.

Only a few counts were recorded for this clone. The chain couples TRBV19 to TRBJ2-1; the D gene is possibly TRBD1 (6 bases). The CDR3 contains 12 residues. Trimming took off 6 bases at V and 9 bases at J, with 12 bases between the two ends. Germline lookup yields CDR1 LNHDA and CDR2 SQIVND (reference sequence). CDR3 residues: CASSRQGSEQFF. The CDR3 nucleotides read TGTGCCAGTAGCAGGCAGGGGAGTGAGCAGTTCTTC.

Regarding this clone: A far larger clone is a single base away, which makes a read error likely. The J gene is TRBJ2-7, the V gene TRBV4-2, with 7 nucleotides matching TRBD1. Per the germline V gene, CDR1 is LGHNA and CDR2 is YNFKEQ. The length of the CDR3 is 15 residues. V lost 0 bases, J lost 6 bases, and 8 bases stayed unmatched. CDR3: CASSQDSGTEVEQYF. In nucleotides, the CDR3 is TGTGCCAGCAGCCAAGACTCCGGGACAGAGGTCGAGCAGTACTTC.

The V gene is TRBV29-1, the J gene TRBJ1-1; D unclear. CDR1 SQVTM and CDR2 ANQGSEA come from the germline V gene. V was clipped by 4 bases and J by 0 bases, with 12 bases between them. This CDR3 contains 14 residues. This chain's CDR3 is CSVVVHSLNTEAFF. CDR3 in DNA: TGCAGCGTTGTGGTTCACAGCTTGAACACTGAAGCTTTCTTT.

This chain uses TRBV25-1 with TRBJ1-2; no definite D call. This CDR3 comprises 12 residues. Per the germline V gene, CDR1 is MGHDK and CDR2 is SYGVNS. The V end was cut by 4 bases, the J end by 8 bases, with 11 bases between. CDR3 coding DNA: TGTGCCAGCAGTGGGATATTGTGGGGCTACACCTTC. It is translated as CASSGILWGYTF.

This clone was detected a few times. The chain uses TRBV30 and TRBJ1-4; TRBD1 agrees at 7 bases. This CDR3 is built from 14 residues. V dropped 2 bases and J dropped 0; count of bases not matched to a gene: 0. Germline-derived CDR1 and CDR2 are GTSNPN and SVGIG (reference sequence). The CDR3 loop is CAWSRGPTNEKLFF. The CDR3, as DNA: TGTGCCTGGAGTAGGGGGCCAACTAATGAAAAACTGTTTTTT.

The rearrangement uses TRBV29-1 and TRBJ2-3, with TRBD2 identical over 8 bases. The germline gives CDR1 SQVTM, CDR2 ANQGSEA. The CDR3 is made up of 16 amino acids. J was trimmed by 3 bases and V by 5 bases; bases with no gene match: 13. Here the CDR3 reads CSVQREWGLGTDTQYF. The CDR3 DNA sequence: TGCAGCGTTCAAAGGGAGTGGGGACTAGGGACAGATACGCAGTATTTT.

This clone was counted a few times. The chain uses TRBV29-1 and TRBJ2-3; D gene ambiguous. The V and J ends lost 3 bases and 6 bases respectively, with 7 bases between them. Germline V gives CDR1 SQVTM, CDR2 ANQGSEA. The CDR3 has 11 amino acids. The CDR3 here is CSVESMDTQYF. CDR3 nucleotides: TGCAGCGTTGAGTCAATGGATACGCAGTATTTT.

CDR3 DNA: TGTGCCACCCAGGCTGGGAGTAACCAGCCCCAGCATTTT. Translation: CATQAGSNQPQHF. The chain has TRBV2 and TRBJ1-5; no definite D call. Trimming stripped 10 bases from V and 7 bases from J, with 17 bases between. The CDR3 extends over 13 amino acids. Germline CDR1 is SNHLY and CDR2 is FYNNEI.

The V call is TRBV6-1, the J call TRBJ1-5; D unresolved. The CDR3 extends over 17 amino acids. The germline gives CDR1 MNHNS, CDR2 SASEGT. The V and J ends lost 0 bases and 2 bases respectively, with 14 bases between them. The CDR3 DNA sequence: TGTGCCAGCAGTGAAGCGGGTGGAGTCGGGGGCAATCAGCCCCAGCATTTT. Translated, it gives CASSEAGGVGGNQPQHF.

The rearrangement uses TRBV5-4 and TRBJ2-2, with D perhaps TRBD1 (6 bases). Germline V CDR1 and CDR2: SGHNT, YYREEE (reference sequence). V shed 4 bases and J shed 13 bases, with 26 bases lying between them. The CDR3 has 16 amino acids. The CDR3 nucleotides read TGTGCCAGCAGCCTAGGGCTTAGCACAGGGCCCCAGATGCTGTTTTTT. Amino acid sequence: CASSLGLSTGPQMLFF. The full variable domain, its missing parts supplied by reference TRBV5-4 and TRBJ2-2, is ETGVTQSPTHLIKTRGQQVTLRCSSQSGHNTVSWYQQALGQGPQFIFQYYREEENGRGNFPPRFSGLQFPNYSSELNVNALELDDSALYLCASSLGLSTGPQMLFFGEGSRLTVL.

This clone was observed many times. The gene calls are TRBV7-8 and TRBJ2-7; TRBD1 matches 8 bases. The germline CDR1 and CDR2 sequences are SGHVS and FQNEAQ. Trimming at V came to 4 bases and at J to 0 bases, leaving 2 bases not matched to a gene. CDR3 length equals 14 residues. CDR3 bases: TGTGCCAGCAGCTGGACAGGGAGCTCCTACGAGCAGTACTTC. As protein: CASSWTGSSYEQYF.

This clone is a singleton in its sample. The gene calls are TRBV25-1 and TRBJ1-1; the match to TRBD1 covers 8 bases. Germline CDR1 and CDR2: MGHDK and SYGVNS. Trimming at V came to 8 bases and at J to 0 bases, leaving 8 bases not matched to a gene. The CDR3 contains 15 residues. The CDR3 protein is CASGATGALNTEAFF. The DNA for the CDR3 is TGTGCCAGCGGAGCGACAGGGGCCCTGAACACTGAAGCTTTCTTT.

This clone was picked up one time. In DNA, the CDR3 is TGTGCCAGCAGTTACCAGGGGAGCACCGGGGAGCTGTTTTTT. It is translated as CASSYQGSTGELFF. The chain couples TRBV6-5 to TRBJ2-2; TRBD1 is a possible D gene (6 bases). Trimming stripped 2 bases from V and 4 bases from J, with 8 bases between. This CDR3 spans 14 amino acids. Germline V lookup: CDR1 MNHEY, CDR2 SVGAGI.

The rearrangement uses TRBV10-3 and TRBJ2-3; 8 positions agree with TRBD1. J was trimmed by 3 bases and V by 4 bases; bases with no gene match: 6. This CDR3 is 15 amino acids long. Germline lookup yields CDR1 ENHRY and CDR2 SYGVKD. As DNA, the CDR3 is TGTGCCATCAGTGTCCGACAGGGGATAACAGATACGCAGTATTTT. Translated, it gives CAISVRQGITDTQYF.

This clone occurred a few times. The chain recombines TRBV30 with TRBJ2-7; unclear D gene. The germline V gene encodes CDR1 GTSNPN and CDR2 SVGIG (reference sequence). Deletions cut 0 bases from V and 0 bases from J, with 9 bases between. This CDR3 is built from 14 residues. CDR3 bases: TGTGCCTGGAGTGTAGGTGGCATCTCCTACGAGCAGTACTTC. It specifies CAWSVGGISYEQYF. Full variable domain (remainder filled in from reference TRBV30 and TRBJ2-7): SQTIHQWPATLVQPVGSPLSLECTVEGTSNPNLYWYRQAAGRGLQLLFYSVGIGQISSEVPQNLSASRPQDRQFILSSKKLLLSDSGFYLCAWSVGGISYEQYFGPGTRLTVT.